The next 32 T cell receptor beta chains were all read from a single sample in a study of regulatory T cells in long-lasting Graves disease. The time point was: persistent/refractory GD, antithyroid drugs over 5 years with positive TRAb. The authors made the TCR library using RNA they extracted from PBMCs. Building the TCR beta libraries relied on iRepertoire HTBI primers, and CDR3 regions underwent Arm-PCR. TCRdb re-analysed the multiplex PCR reads in MiXCR, keeping a single row per CDR3 protein. The sample has hundreds of thousands of distinct CDR3 sequences; about 20% are singletons. Sequences were derived from peripheral blood mononuclear cells (PBMCs), sampled when the disease was refractory, from a patient treated with antithyroid drugs. The receptors shown here come from a female donor with Graves disease.

This clonotype was seen many times. The chain has TRBV2 and TRBJ1-5; D is unclear. The germline gives CDR1 SNHLY, CDR2 FYNNEI. V lost 6 bases to trimming and J lost 5 bases, with 5 bases between them. The CDR3 has 11 residues. For the CDR3, the DNA is TGTGCCAGCAGCCTTGATCAGCCCCAGCATTTT. Translated, it gives CASSLDQPQHF.

This clonotype was found a few times. The CDR3 DNA reads as TGCGCCAGCAGCTTAGGACAGGTTAACACCGGGGAGCTGTTTTTT. Protein: CASSLGQVNTGELFF. The chain links TRBV5-1 to TRBJ2-2, with TRBD1 identical over 7 bases. The CDR3 contains 15 residues. V lost 2 bases, J lost 2 bases, and 3 bases stayed unmatched. The germline V gene encodes CDR1 SGHRS and CDR2 YFSETQ.

This clonotype has a count of ten or more. The rearrangement links TRBV28 to TRBJ2-7, with TRBD2 identical over 11 bases. There are 15 residues in the CDR3. The germline V gene encodes CDR1 MDHEN and CDR2 SYDVKM. Trimming at V came to 5 bases and at J to 4 bases, leaving 7 bases not matched to a gene. The CDR3 is CASSIGLAGFYEQYF. CDR3 bases: TGTGCCAGCAGTATCGGACTAGCGGGCTTTTACGAGCAGTACTTC.

This clonotype has only a few counts. The chain links TRBV11-2 to TRBJ1-3; 7 nucleotides align to TRBD1. The CDR3 consists of 14 residues. The germline CDR1 and CDR2 sequences are SGHAT and FQNNGV. J lost 4 bases, V lost 1 base, and 1 base had no gene match. In nucleotides, the CDR3 is TGTGCCAGCAGCTTAGGGGACAGAGGAAACACCATATATTTT. This translates into CASSLGDRGNTIYF.

The chain has TRBV12-3 or TRBV12-4 and TRBJ2-1, with 14 bases lining up with TRBD2. Trimming at V came to 5 bases and at J to 9 bases, leaving 6 bases not matched to a gene. The CDR3 has 15 residues. Written as DNA, the CDR3 is TGTGCCAGCAGTACGGGACTAGCGGGGGCAAGTGAGCAGTTCTTC. This gives the protein CASSTGLAGASEQFF.

J is TRBJ1-6 and V is TRBV3-1; D call uncertain. The CDR3 runs 19 residues. V lost 0 bases and J 0 bases, leaving 15 bases between the germline ends. CDR1 is LGHDT, CDR2 YNNKEL, per germline (reference sequence). In DNA, the CDR3 is TGTGCCAGCAGCCAAGATGTCGTGGGGTTCCCCTCCTATAATTCACCCCTCCACTTT. It is translated as CASSQDVVGFPSYNSPLHF.

This clonotype showed up many times. The gene calls are TRBV20-1 and TRBJ2-5; no clear D. The germline V gene has CDR1 DFQATT and CDR2 SNEGSKA (reference sequence). The V end was cut by 7 bases, the J end by 5 bases, with 11 bases between. The CDR3 is 11 residues long. CDR3 nucleotides: TGCAGTGGTTGGCTACGTGAGACCCAGTACTTC. Its protein product is CSGWLRETQYF.

This chain connects TRBV3-1 to TRBJ2-7; TRBD2 matches at 8 bases. This CDR3 contains 16 residues. The junction had 11 bases not matched to a gene; V was cut back by 3 bases and J by 4 bases. Germline CDR1 reads LGHDT; CDR2 reads YNNKEL (reference sequence). As DNA, the CDR3 is TGTGCCAGCAGCCATCCGACTCCCGGGAGGGGGTACGAGCAGTACTTC. It is translated as CASSHPTPGRGYEQYF.

On this clonotype: A much larger clone lies one base from this, so it may be a read error. The CDR3 ends on some other residue instead of the conserved phenylalanine or tryptophan, so this is likely a read error. V is TRBV25-1 and J is TRBJ1-2; a possible D gene is TRBD1 (6 bases). Trimming stripped 2 bases from V and 6 bases from J, with 16 bases between. CDR3 size: 15 residues. Germline V gene sequence: CDR1 MGHDK, CDR2 SYGVNS. CDR3 in DNA: TGTGCCAGCAGTGAACTGCCGGGGCAGGGGAATGGCTACACCCTC. Encoded protein: CASSELPGQGNGYTL.

This clonotype was found a few times. The CDR3 nucleotides read TGTGCCAGCAGCTTAACGGGGACGGGGGTGACCCAGTACTTC. Translation gives CASSLTGTGVTQYF. The chain joins TRBV7-8 to TRBJ2-5; D is perhaps TRBD2 (6 bases). The germline V gene encodes CDR1 SGHVS and CDR2 FQNEAQ. V lost 2 bases, J lost 7 bases, and 14 bases lay in between. The CDR3 contains 14 residues.

The sample holds a few counts of this clonotype. The rearrangement links TRBV9 to TRBJ1-3; 8 bases fit TRBD1. Losses at the gene ends were 3 bases for V and 2 bases for J; bases not matched to a gene: 4. The germline V gene encodes CDR1 SGDLS and CDR2 YYNGEE. The CDR3 covers 15 residues. The CDR3 region has the DNA TGTGCCAGCAGCGCAGAACAGGGGGCTGGAAACACCATATATTTT. Protein: CASSAEQGAGNTIYF.

The gene calls are TRBV27 and TRBJ1-6; 7 bases line up with TRBD1. Germline V CDR1 and CDR2: MNHEY, SMNVEV (reference sequence). This CDR3 is 16 amino acids long. With 5 bases clipped from V and 9 bases from J, the junction kept 13 bases outside the gene matches. The CDR3 nucleotides read TGTGCCAGCAGTCAGCGAGGACAGGCCCTGGTTTCACCCCTCCACTTT. The encoded protein is CASSQRGQALVSPLHF.

A remark on this clonotype: A much larger clonotype is one base distant, so this may be a read error. The rearrangement uses TRBV3-1 and TRBJ1-5, with D unclear. This CDR3 contains 13 residues. Trimming took off 0 bases at V and 5 bases at J, with 5 bases between the two ends. In germline, CDR1 is LGHDT, CDR2 YNNKEL (reference sequence). CDR3 amino acids: CASSQDIDQPQHF. The CDR3 DNA reads TGTGCCAGCAGCCAAGATATCGATCAGCCCCAGCATTTT.

This clonotype has at least ten counts. This chain connects TRBV12-3 or TRBV12-4 to TRBJ1-3; D is undetermined. Between the trimmed V and J ends, which lost 7 bases and 0 bases, there was a span of 4 bases. The CDR3 is 12 residues long. The CDR3 region is CASTLSGNTIYF. The CDR3 DNA follows: TGTGCCAGCACACTCTCTGGAAACACCATATATTTT.

This clonotype was detected ten times or more. V usage is TRBV27 and J usage is TRBJ1-5; the D gene is possibly TRBD1 (6 bases). V was pared by 6 bases and J by 1 base, with 19 bases between. Germline loops: CDR1 MNHEY, CDR2 SMNVEV (reference sequence). CDR3 length: 17 amino acids. CDR3 nucleotide sequence: TGTGCCAGCAGCCGAACCCCCGACAGGACAAGCAATCAGCCCCAGCATTTT. Amino acid sequence: CASSRTPDRTSNQPQHF.

The rearrangement links TRBV28 to TRBJ2-1; D gene unclear. This CDR3 region has 17 residues. Germline values: CDR1 MDHEN, CDR2 SYDVKM. Trimming cost V 2 bases and J 1 base, with 15 bases left between them. The CDR3 sequence: CASSLSKPRSSYNEQFF. CDR3 nucleotides: TGTGCCAGCAGTTTAAGTAAACCTCGGAGTTCCTACAATGAGCAGTTCTTC.

This clonotype was recorded only once. A read error may explain this, as a much larger clone is one base away. V gene TRBV6-1 combines with J gene TRBJ1-1; possible D gene TRBD1, 6 bases. This CDR3 has 14 residues. Germline CDR1 is MNHNS and CDR2 is SASEGT. In DNA form, the CDR3 reads TGTGCCAGCAGCAGCAGGGGCACAGACACTGAAGCTTCCTTT. Its protein product is CASSSRGTDTEASF.

The genes are TRBV2 and TRBJ2-6; no definite D call. V dropped 6 bases and J dropped 3 bases, with 9 bases sitting between them. The V gene's germline CDR1 is SNHLY and CDR2 FYNNEI. This CDR3 has 14 amino acids. DNA of the CDR3: TGTGCCAGCAGCCCACCTGGTGGGGCCAACGTCCTGACTTTC. Translated: CASSPPGGANVLTF.

The chain links TRBV20-1 to TRBJ2-5; 8 nucleotides agree with TRBD1. The CDR3 spans 14 residues. Germline V gene sequence: CDR1 DFQATT, CDR2 SNEGSKA (reference sequence). V lost 0 bases, J lost 6 bases, and 6 bases stayed unmatched. This chain's CDR3 is CSAREPGGAKTQYF. DNA for the CDR3: TGCAGTGCTAGAGAGCCAGGGGGCGCAAAGACCCAGTACTTC.

This clonotype has a count of ten or more. CDR3 sequence: CASSLNIDQHF. The CDR3 bases are TGTGCCAGCAGTTTGAACATCGACCAGCATTTT. J is TRBJ1-5 and V is TRBV2; D is unclear. V was trimmed by 5 bases and J by 12 bases, leaving 11 bases between them. The CDR3 contains 11 residues. Germline values: CDR1 SNHLY, CDR2 FYNNEI.

The chain employs TRBV5-5 and TRBJ2-2, with D unresolved. V was clipped by 1 base and J by 4 bases, with 8 bases between them. CDR1 and CDR2 from the germline V gene are SGHKS and YYEKEE (reference sequence). This CDR3 contains 14 residues. The CDR3: CASSLFRSTGELFF. For the CDR3, the DNA is TGTGCCAGCAGCTTGTTCAGGAGCACCGGGGAGCTGTTTTTT.

This chain connects TRBV27 to TRBJ2-2; 11 bases line up with TRBD1. Germline values: CDR1 MNHEY, CDR2 SMNVEV (reference sequence). V lost 1 base, J lost 5 bases, and 12 bases stayed unmatched. There are 19 residues in the CDR3. The CDR3 DNA is TGTGCCAGCAGTTTATGGGCGGACAGGGGGCTGGTTAGTACCGGGGAGCTGTTTTTT. Amino acids: CASSLWADRGLVSTGELFF.

This clonotype was counted ten times or more. The genes are TRBV12-3 or TRBV12-4 and TRBJ2-5; weak D call: TRBD1 (5 bases). Trimming took 6 bases from V and 7 from J, leaving 12 bases between them. The CDR3 is made up of 12 amino acids. In nucleotides, the CDR3 is TGTGCCAGCAGCCACGACAGTCTGACCCAGTACTTC. This codes for CASSHDSLTQYF.

At least ten counts were recorded for this clonotype. The J gene is TRBJ2-7, the V gene TRBV28; weak D call: TRBD1 (6 bases). Germline V lookup: CDR1 MDHEN, CDR2 SYDVKM. Trimming took 7 bases from V and 1 from J, leaving 23 bases between them. This CDR3 comprises 17 residues. This CDR3 is CASIHSPGSGESYEQYF. CDR3 bases: TGTGCCAGCATCCACTCGCCCGGTTCAGGGGAGTCCTACGAGCAGTACTTC. The full variable domain, its missing parts supplied by reference TRBV28 and TRBJ2-7, is DVKVTQSSRYLVKRTGEKVFLECVQDMDHENMFWYRQDPGLGLRLIYFSYDVKMKEKGDIPEGYSVSREKKERFSLILESASTNQTSMYLCASIHSPGSGESYEQYFGPGTRLTVT.

This clonotype was detected ten times or more. The chain joins TRBV12-3 or TRBV12-4 to TRBJ1-5, with D unresolved. V was cut by 6 bases and J by 7 bases, with 19 bases left in between. This CDR3 spans 15 amino acids. CDR3 loop: CASSETVRNVQPQHF. The CDR3 DNA sequence: TGTGCCAGCAGCGAAACCGTTAGAAATGTGCAGCCCCAGCATTTT.

This clonotype was found many times. This chain connects TRBV3-1 to TRBJ1-5, with D perhaps TRBD1 (6 bases). The CDR3 is 14 amino acids. Trimming left V 6 bases short and J 6 bases short, with 15 bases between. From germline, CDR1 is LGHDT and CDR2 YNNKEL (reference sequence). CDR3 sequence: CASRQGLSGQPQHF. The CDR3 region has the DNA TGTGCCAGCAGACAGGGTCTTAGCGGTCAGCCCCAGCATTTT.

The chain uses TRBV3-2 and TRBJ2-2; the DNA was not used to check the table's D call, TRBD2. TRBV3-2 has pseudogene status. The CDR3 runs to 17 residues. CDR3: CASSHNSGSLGTGELFF. In DNA, the CDR3 is TGTGCCAGCAGCCATAATTCCGGCTCCCTAGGGACCGGGGAGCTGTTTTTT.

The table lists this clonotype with a few counts. V gene TRBV7-8 combines with J gene TRBJ2-3; weak D call: TRBD2 (5 bases). This CDR3 has 15 amino acids. From germline, CDR1 is SGHVS and CDR2 FQNEAQ. The germline V and J ends were trimmed by 0 bases and 4 bases, with 11 bases remaining between them. CDR3 region: CASSLAGSGSDTQYF. The CDR3 DNA is TGTGCCAGCAGCTTAGCAGGGAGCGGATCAGATACGCAGTATTTT.

As to this clonotype: A far larger clone is just one base off, so this is likely a read error. The V and J genes are TRBV6-2 or TRBV6-3 and TRBJ2-7; D is undetermined. The CDR3 has 14 amino acids. The V end was cut by 4 bases, the J end by 5 bases, with 15 bases between. From germline, CDR1 is MNHEY and CDR2 SVGEGT. As DNA, the CDR3 is TGTGCCAGCAGTTCCTTGAGAGGATCCGACGAGCAGTACTTC. Amino acids: CASSSLRGSDEQYF.

This clonotype was observed many times. V is TRBV27 and J is TRBJ2-7; D is possibly TRBD2 (5 bases). The V end was cut by 10 bases, the J end by 7 bases, with 17 bases between. CDR1 and CDR2 from the germline V gene are MNHEY and SMNVEV (reference sequence). The CDR3 runs to 12 residues. In DNA form, the CDR3 reads TGTGCCACCTCTCCGGGATTGGGAGAGCAGTACTTC. Translating it yields CATSPGLGEQYF.

This clonotype was seen repeatedly, ten times or more. The J gene is TRBJ1-4, the V gene TRBV12-3 or TRBV12-4, with no clear D. V gave up 2 bases and J gave up 4 bases, with 5 bases separating them. The CDR3 consists of 13 residues. The CDR3 loop is CASSLRDNEKLFF. As DNA, the CDR3 is TGTGCCAGCAGTTTAAGGGATAATGAAAAACTGTTTTTT.

This clonotype came up many times. The rearrangement joins TRBV7-2 to TRBJ1-2; D gene unclear. Germline loops: CDR1 SGHTA, CDR2 FQGNSA. The CDR3 covers 14 residues. V shed 4 bases and J shed 0 bases, with 9 bases lying between them. The CDR3 loop is CASSSQPANYGYTF. CDR3 sequence (DNA): TGTGCCAGCAGCTCCCAGCCAGCTAACTATGGCTACACCTTC.